The next 2 T cell receptor beta chains were all read from a single sample in a study of blood T cell repertoires in COVID-19 (TCRdb year 2020). Library preparation was by the immunoSEQ multiplex PCR assay. Imported from immuneACCESS, the table was reduced by TCRdb to in-frame sequences with V and J called. These copies leave out some clones; in studies compared against another copy, an unresolved V gene accounts for under half, and the cause of the remainder is not known. The sample profile shows about 190,000 clones; approximately 81% of them were found once. The ten biggest clones cover 15% to 20% of the sample. The specimen sequenced was peripheral blood. These receptors were obtained from a human donor in a cohort sampled during active COVID-19.

V is TRBV6-5 and J is TRBJ2-7; 9 bases fit TRBD1. Germline V gene lookup returns CDR1 MNHEY and CDR2 SVGAGI. CDR3 length equals 15 residues. Trimming at V came to 2 bases and at J to 4 bases, leaving 6 bases not matched to a gene. CDR3 region: CASSYADRGGYEQYF. CDR3 bases: TGTGCCAGCAGTTACGCGGACAGGGGTGGGTACGAGCAGTACTTC.

Here the CDR3 reads CASSRGRKLFF. The CDR3 region has the DNA TGTGCCAGCAGCCGAGGGAGGAAACTGTTTTTT. The chain combines TRBV12-3 or TRBV12-4 with TRBJ1-4; D not certain. The CDR3 loop spans 11 amino acids. Trimming cost V 6 bases and J 11 bases, with 10 bases left between them.